This TCR beta chain stems from a study of blood T cell repertoires in COVID-19 (dated by TCRdb to 2018 to 2021). Regarding the research as a whole: The collaborator samples originated in the United States, Italy and Spain and spanned the acute and convalescent phases of COVID-19. The material from the prospective study consisted of cDNA or gDNA derived from T cells, B-cell-depleted T cells, or PBMCs. Deeply sampled blood TCRbeta repertoires from subjects exposed to, actively infected with, or recovered from COVID-19 were included in the dataset. The repertoires were released in a freely available public database meant as a resource for research on the immune response to SARS-CoV-2. The samples were drawn from the first 160 participants of the ongoing ImmuneRACE study and from 950 to 1,500 subjects provided by 6 global collaborators. Sample metadata almost always included a de-identified subject ID, COVID-19 status, age in years and sex. Where available, HLA class I and class II types were taken from metadata supplied by the sample provider and were not determined by assay-based typing.

Each collaborating institution followed its own protocols to collect whole blood in K2EDTA tubes. For TCRbeta analysis, collaborators shipped samples in one of three forms: frozen whole blood, isolated PBMCs, or DNA extracted from either of those sample types. Details on this clone: Which antigen it targets is not known. Within one base of it there is no much larger clone, and no base qualities were kept.

Broad study findings and their caveats: How much clinical and demographic metadata was included differed by source and by participant, and the metadata was provided uncurated.

Via the germline V gene (reference sequence), CDR1 is LGHDT and CDR2 YNNKEL. V sheds 0 bases and J sheds 7 bases, leaving 16 bases between their ends. From the cysteine up to the phenylalanine, the CDR3 has a length of 15 residues. CDR3 DNA is the only sequence kept; it has 45 bases, read in frame from the first base. TCRbeta CDR3 regions were amplified from genomic DNA by means of the immunoSEQ Assay, a bias-controlled multiplex PCR. On the study's bioinformatics: The number of nucleated cells in each sample was estimated by amplification of reference gene primers within the assay. To quantify the absolute abundance of each unique TCRbeta CDR3 rearrangement, sequence reads were collapsed and filtered. For each sample, productive Simpson clonality was calculated as the square root of Simpson's diversity index over productive rearrangements. TCRdb stores this immuneACCESS table with in-frame sequences only. Part of the clones is absent; in the studies checked, under half of the shortfall reflects unresolved V genes, and no reason is known for the rest. That table gives V, J and clone size, and the DNA gave D and trimming. In all, the sample holds approximately 50,000 clones, and over 75% of those were seen once. Under 6.5% of the sample belongs to the ten largest clones.

Rearrangement joined TRBV3-1 (or the pseudogene TRBV3-2) to TRBJ2-7, and possibly TRBD2, on 7 matching bases. The sample was peripheral blood. The receptor was derived from a man in his 70s with acute or convalescent COVID-19. Here is the DNA: TGTGCCAGCAGCCAAGAGGCGGGGGCCGCCTGGGAGCAGTACTTC. This codes for CASSQEAGAAWEQYF.